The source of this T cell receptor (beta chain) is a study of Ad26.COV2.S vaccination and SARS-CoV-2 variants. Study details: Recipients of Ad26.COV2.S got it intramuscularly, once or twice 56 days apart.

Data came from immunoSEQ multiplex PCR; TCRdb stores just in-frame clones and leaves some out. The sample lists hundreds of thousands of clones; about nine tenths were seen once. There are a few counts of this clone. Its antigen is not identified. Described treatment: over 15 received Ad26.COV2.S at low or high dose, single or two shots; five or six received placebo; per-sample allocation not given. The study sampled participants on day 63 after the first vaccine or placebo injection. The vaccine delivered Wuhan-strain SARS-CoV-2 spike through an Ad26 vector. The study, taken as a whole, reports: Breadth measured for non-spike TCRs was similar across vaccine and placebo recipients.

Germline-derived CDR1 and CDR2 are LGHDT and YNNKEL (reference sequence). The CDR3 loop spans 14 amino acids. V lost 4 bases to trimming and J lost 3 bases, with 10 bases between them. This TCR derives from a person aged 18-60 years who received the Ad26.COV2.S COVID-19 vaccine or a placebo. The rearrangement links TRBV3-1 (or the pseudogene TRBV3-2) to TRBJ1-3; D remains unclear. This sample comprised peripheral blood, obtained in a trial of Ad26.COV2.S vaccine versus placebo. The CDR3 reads CASSPNVDGNTIYF. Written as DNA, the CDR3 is TGTGCCAGCAGCCCCAATGTGGATGGAAACACCATATATTTT.